This T cell receptor beta chain was captured in a study of T cells after yellow fever vaccination (dated by TCRdb to between 2018 and 2021). With respect to the entire study: The SMART-Seq v4 Ultra Low Input RNA kit was used to prepare libraries from fractions with low cell numbers. Bulk TCR alpha and beta repertoires were sequenced longitudinally to track T-cell clones before and after primary and booster YFV17D yellow fever vaccination. Two healthy male donors made up the cohort, one aged 18 to 29 years and the other aged 30 to 40 years. Blood was collected at multiple timepoints before and after primary and secondary immunization, and bulk PBMC replicates and cell subsets were isolated. The research as a whole found: After the booster, most clones that had expanded after primary vaccination were detected again (almost 97% of CD4 and around nine tenths of CD8), suggesting broad maintenance of memory. Computational filtering was required because FACS-sorted repertoires could contain abundant contaminating clonotypes from the bulk population. Only a couple of donors were included in the study, so the extent to which the findings can be generalized is limited. A small fraction of clonotypes showed up in both the CD4 and CD8 compartments, probably as a result of convergent recombination. The secondary T-cell response was weaker than the primary response but faster, peaking on day 5 instead of day 15.

According to the study, the label for this sample's treatment or condition signals: live attenuated yellow fever vaccine strain. At each blood-draw timepoint, two biological replicates of bulk PBMCs were collected. PBMCs were isolated from peripheral blood using a standard Ficoll-Paque protocol. TriZol was used to extract RNA from bulk PBMCs, CD4 and CD8 fractions, and dextramer-positive and dextramer-negative fractions. This clonotype was seen a handful of times. The antigen it binds to is not known. The record has no base qualities; no much larger clone is one base away. TCRdb names Illumina NovaSeq 6000 as the instrument used. Synthesis of TCR cDNA relied on 5'RACE template switching, a step that introduced a universal primer site along with unique molecular identifiers. Priming for cDNA synthesis came from both the TCR alpha and TCR beta constant segments. Library amplification used two PCR steps, and the second PCR step added sample barcodes and sequencing adapters. Sequencing of libraries was done on Illumina HiSeq 2500 (2x100 bp) or NovaSeq (2x150 bp). In the original analysis: Demultiplexing of reads and collapsing into UMI consensus sequences were performed with MIGEC, and V(D)J alignment was carried out with MiXCR. Using edgeR on replicate PBMC samples, clonotypes were called vaccine-responding if FDR was below 0.01 and the log2 fold change was above 5 up to day 15. Bulk clonotypes were assigned CD4 or CD8 identity according to which sequenced CD4 or CD8 repertoire held them at higher abundance. The public sequencing data were trimmed at Q25 with fastp and processed into clonotypes with MiXCR by TCRdb, which kept only in-frame beta chains. Each entry merges the rows of one CDR3 protein and shows their most common DNA and genes. These V and J calls derive from TCRdb rather than the authors' analysis. The sample table holds some 350,000 distinct CDR3 sequences, of which about 4% were seen once. 20% to 25% of the sample is taken by the ten largest.

Via the germline V gene, CDR1 is KGHDR and CDR2 SFDVKD. The CDR3, from cysteine to phenylalanine, totals 15 residues. Only the CDR3 DNA is retained, 45 bases long and in frame from the first base. Relative to germline, V is 2 bases shorter and J is 7 bases shorter, with 14 bases between their ends. Sequences were derived from PBMCs, sampled 5 days after the yellow fever booster vaccination. The TCR comes from a man aged 18-30 years who received the YFV17D yellow fever vaccine. This chain is built from TRBV24-1 and TRBJ2-1; the D match is possibly TRBD1 or TRBD2, with 6 bases aligned in each. CDR3 region: CATSDSAGAGNEQFF. The base sequence is TGTGCCACCAGTGATTCGGCAGGGGCGGGGAATGAGCAGTTCTTC.